The next 16 T cell receptor beta chains were all read from a single sample in a study of cytomegalovirus exposure and HLA in healthy donors (TCRdb year 2017). The protocol used for the library was the immunoSEQ multiplex PCR assay. Here the immuneACCESS table is served through TCRdb, limited to in-frame sequences with V and J called. Missing clones are a known gap in these copies; in checked studies unresolved V genes cover under half, and the rest lacks a known reason. This sample gives about 200,000 clones in total; roughly 84% of them show up just once. The ten largest make up about an eighth of the sample. The sequencing sample was made of PBMCs. The receptors were sampled from a woman between 25 and 40 years old in good health and CMV-seropositive.

The V gene is TRBV27, the J gene TRBJ2-3, with D possibly being TRBD2 (7 bases). V lost 5 bases and J 1 base, leaving 19 bases between the germline ends. The germline V gene encodes CDR1 MNHEY and CDR2 SMNVEV (reference sequence). The CDR3 is 17 residues long. The CDR3 region is CASSPPGGLARTDTQYF. The DNA of the CDR3 is TGTGCCAGCAGTCCTCCCGGGGGGCTAGCACGCACAGATACGCAGTATTTT.

The chain recombines TRBV27 with TRBJ2-7; tentatively, D is TRBD1 (6 bases). The CDR3 spans 14 residues. Germline-derived CDR1 and CDR2 are MNHEY and SMNVEV (reference sequence). V shed 4 bases and J shed 2 bases, with 12 bases lying between them. CDR3 protein: CASSSYRETYEQYF. The CDR3 region has the DNA TGTGCCAGCAGTTCATACAGGGAAACCTACGAGCAGTACTTC.

The chain recombines TRBV5-1 with TRBJ2-7; TRBD2 aligns across 8 bases. Trimming at V came to 0 bases and at J to 0 bases, leaving 5 bases not matched to a gene. Per the germline V gene, CDR1 is SGHRS and CDR2 is YFSETQ. This CDR3 has 16 amino acids. For the CDR3, the DNA is TGCGCCAGCAGCTTGGGCTCTAGCGGGCTCTCCTACGAGCAGTACTTC. Translation: CASSLGSSGLSYEQYF.

The table lists this clone with a few counts. This rearrangement joins TRBV9 to TRBJ2-2, with 9 bases that match TRBD1. V was pared by 3 bases and J by 5 bases, with 8 bases of the junction left unmatched. CDR1 and CDR2 (germline): SGDLS, YYNGEE. The CDR3 extends over 16 amino acids. This chain's CDR3 is CASSALRTGVTGELFF. The CDR3 DNA is TGTGCCAGCAGCGCCCTTAGGACAGGGGTGACCGGGGAGCTGTTTTTT.

This clone was seen once. The V call is TRBV6-5, the J call TRBJ1-4; TRBD1 matches at 7 bases. The CDR3 is made up of 15 amino acids. CDR1 and CDR2 (germline): MNHEY, SVGAGI. V dropped 5 bases and J dropped 4; count of bases not matched to a gene: 7. In nucleotides, the CDR3 is TGTGCCAGCAGTCCCACAGGGACAGTTAATGAAAAACTGTTTTTT. Amino acid sequence: CASSPTGTVNEKLFF.

The chain employs TRBV6-5 and TRBJ1-4; D is unresolved. The CDR3 runs to 15 residues. CDR1 and CDR2 (germline): MNHEY, SVGAGI. V shed 5 bases and J shed 4 bases, with 14 bases lying between them. CDR3 coding DNA: TGTGCCAGCAGTACGAACCAGGAAATTAATGAAAAACTGTTTTTT. Translated, it gives CASSTNQEINEKLFF.

The rearrangement links TRBV29-1 to TRBJ2-3, with a weak D call TRBD2 (5 bases). Trimming took off 7 bases at V and 3 bases at J, with 8 bases between the two ends. The CDR3 covers 11 residues. Germline V lookup: CDR1 SQVTM, CDR2 ANQGSEA. The CDR3 coding sequence is TGCAGCGGGGGAGCAACAGATACGCAGTATTTT. Protein product: CSGGATDTQYF.

The rearrangement uses TRBV19 and TRBJ2-3, with D possibly being TRBD1 (6 bases). This CDR3 has 16 residues. The germline V gene encodes CDR1 LNHDA and CDR2 SQIVND (reference sequence). V was pared by 5 bases and J by 0 bases, with 15 bases between. CDR3 sequence reads: CASSGSGHPSTDTQYF. The CDR3 coding sequence is TGTGCCAGTAGTGGATCGGGACACCCAAGCACAGATACGCAGTATTTT.

The CDR3 is CATTGLAGSKNIQYF. CDR3 in DNA: TGTGCCACCACTGGACTAGCGGGTTCCAAAAACATTCAGTACTTC. The rearrangement joins TRBV6-6 to TRBJ2-4; 11 nucleotides line up with TRBD2. Germline CDR1 and CDR2: MNHNY and SVGAGI (reference sequence). With 10 bases clipped from V and 2 bases from J, the junction kept 7 bases outside the gene matches. CDR3 length: 15 residues.

This clone came up once. V is TRBV7-8 and J is TRBJ2-1; D is perhaps TRBD1 (5 bases). V was cut by 2 bases and J by 0 bases, with 8 bases left in between. The CDR3 extends over 15 amino acids. Germline V gene lookup returns CDR1 SGHVS and CDR2 FQNEAQ. CDR3 residues: CASSLQGISYNEQFF. For the CDR3, the DNA is TGTGCCAGCAGCTTACAGGGAATCTCCTACAATGAGCAGTTCTTC.

The chain couples TRBV5-6 to TRBJ1-2; TRBD1 aligns across 10 bases. With 3 bases clipped from V and 6 bases from J, the junction kept 14 bases outside the gene matches. Germline assignment: CDR1 SGHDT and CDR2 YYEEEE. The CDR3 is 17 residues long. The CDR3 nucleotides read TGTGCCAGCAGCTCCGGGACAGGGGTTGATAATGGGCATGGCTACACCTTC. Translating it yields CASSSGTGVDNGHGYTF.

This clone occurred once. The J gene is TRBJ2-1, the V gene TRBV28, with 8 nucleotides matching TRBD2. Looked up from germline, CDR1 is MDHEN and CDR2 is SYDVKM. Trimming at V came to 2 bases and at J to 3 bases, leaving 6 bases not matched to a gene. CDR3 size: 16 residues. The CDR3 reads CASSLIAGGDYNEQFF. The CDR3 DNA sequence: TGTGCCAGCAGTTTAATCGCGGGAGGAGACTACAATGAGCAGTTCTTC.

The rearrangement links TRBV7-9 to TRBJ2-1; 7 positions agree with TRBD2. The V segment lost 10 bases and the J segment 5 bases; nucleotides outside the gene matches: 8. The germline V gene has CDR1 SEHNR and CDR2 FQNEAQ (reference sequence). This CDR3 contains 13 residues. CDR3 coding DNA: TGTGCCACCTTAGCGAGCGGGAACAATGAGCAGTTCTTC. This codes for CATLASGNNEQFF.

This clone was found once. The gene calls are TRBV5-6 and TRBJ2-5, with TRBD1 matching over 7 bases. Germline CDR1 reads SGHDT; CDR2 reads YYEEEE. The CDR3 runs to 16 residues. Germline trimming cut 4 bases from V and 4 bases from J; bases unmatched to any gene: 13. CDR3 DNA: TGTGCCAGCAGCGAAAGAAACAGGGGATCGATAGAGACCCAGTACTTC. Translated: CASSERNRGSIETQYF.

J is TRBJ2-1 and V is TRBV5-6, with 7 bases aligning to TRBD1. This CDR3 has 11 amino acids. Germline lookup yields CDR1 SGHDT and CDR2 YYEEEE. The V gene end was trimmed by 6 bases and the J gene end by 11 bases; junction bases not matched to a gene: 5. CDR3 DNA sequence: TGTGCCAGCAAAAGGGGGCGGAAGCAGTTCTTC. This sequence encodes CASKRGRKQFF.

This sequence joins TRBV27 and TRBJ2-5; 7 nucleotides align to TRBD2. Germline V CDR1 and CDR2: MNHEY, SMNVEV (reference sequence). CDR3 length equals 14 residues. V dropped 6 bases and J dropped 4; count of bases not matched to a gene: 8. CDR3 region: CASSRWGEGETQYF. The DNA of the CDR3 is TGTGCCAGCAGCCGGTGGGGGGAGGGAGAGACCCAGTACTTC.